The sequence of this T cell receptor beta chain was determined in a study of beta chain features in type 1 diabetes (dated by TCRdb to between 2018 and 2020). Describing the broader study: Mean age, gender distribution, total cell number and subset yield were not different between patients and healthy donors. A total of about 110 million sorted cells were examined across all samples, and the number of cells per subset was strongly correlated with RNA yield. In the study, recently diagnosed type 1 diabetes patients and matched healthy donors were compared on the TCRB repertoires of their sorted circulating CD4+ T cell subsets. Naive and central memory subsets were obtained from all 30 or so donors, but regulatory and stem cell-like memory subsets were isolated from only 8 patients and roughly eight healthy donors. Broader findings and caveats from the paper: Only small numbers of individuals were included in the HLA sub-analyses, which left unresolved whether HLA type had any influence on TCRB rearrangement. PCR might favor shorter templates, but patient and control samples were amplified and corrected together, so any skew would affect both groups equally. The naive, central memory and regulatory TCRB repertoires appeared to resemble one another more closely among patients than among healthy donors. At VDJ recombination sites, patients with type 1 diabetes made fewer insertions and deleted more nucleotides, a pattern implying thymic rearrangement abnormalities. Type 1 diabetes patients showed a moderate but significant shortening of TCRB CDR3 length in all four CD4+ subsets. Because cDNA was sequenced instead of genomic DNA, activated cells with high expression could be over-represented, although the groups did not differ in activation or CD3 levels.

A single peripheral blood draw of 95 to 150 mL on average was collected from each donor into heparinised tubes. A BD FACSAria II and a panel including CD45RO, CCR7, CD25, CD127, CD95 and CD27 were used to sort naive, central memory, regulatory and stem cell-like memory CD4+ T cells. A purity above 95% was achieved for all sorted populations. Right away, PBMCs were isolated by Lymphoprep density gradient centrifugation and were stained directly, with no culture step. So that batch effects would be minimized, each experiment stained and sorted samples in pairs, pairing one healthy donor with one patient. In the germline V gene (reference sequence), CDR1 corresponds to MNHEY and CDR2 to SMNVEV. Including the terminal cysteine and phenylalanine, the CDR3 comprises 9 residues. Just CDR3 DNA is preserved here, 27 bases in frame from base 1. The V and J ends are trimmed by 7 bases and 10 bases, leaving 7 bases between them.

All of the isolated RNA was reverse transcribed with the High Capacity cDNA Reverse Transcription Kit, so expressed TCRB transcripts were sequenced. Deep immunoSEQ sequencing was applied to naive, central memory and regulatory T cell samples, giving an average of about 3.8 million total reads per sample. After sorted cells were lysed in RLT buffer, RNA was extracted with DNase-treated RNeasy Micro or Mini kits, with the choice depending on cell number. To prevent cross-contamination, every cell subset was processed on its own, while patient and healthy donor samples were processed together. The immunoSEQ multiplex PCR was used to amplify TCRB sequences from cDNA, yielding 87-bp fragments that span the CDR3 region. Sequencing of the amplicons was done on the Illumina HiSeq platform. As for how the authors treated the data: Synthetic template baselines were used to correct PCR bias computationally, reads within Hamming distance 2 were collapsed together, and singletons that could not be merged were discarded. Reads were aligned against IMGT to assign V, D and J genes, CDR3 length and insertions or deletions at six rearrangement sites. Within each subset, clonotype counts were normalized to the number of sorted cells before true diversity and Gini coefficients were calculated with the tcR R package. The overlap coefficient, calculated on TCRB nucleotide sequences, was used to quantify repertoire sharing. TCRdb stores this immuneACCESS table with in-frame sequences only. Part of the clones is absent; in the studies checked, under half of the shortfall reflects unresolved V genes, and no reason is known for the rest. V and J calls and clone size are as listed in that table; D and trimming were resolved from the DNA. The sample table shows 130,000 or so clones, and roughly 10% are seen once. Around 0.7% of the sample is in the top ten clones.

This clone has a handful of counts. Its recognized antigen is unknown. Base qualities are not at hand, and no much larger clone is one base apart. Sequencing used central memory CD4+ T cells from blood. The receptor was derived from a man aged 25-45 years with type 1 diabetes. The receptor chain draws on TRBV27 and TRBJ1-1, with the identity of the D gene unclear. The DNA sequence is given as TGTGCCAGCACCACGGGAGCTTTCTTT. Its product reads: CASTTGAFF.